The sequence of this TCR beta chain was determined in a study of tumor-infiltrating lymphocytes in primary liver carcinoma. Comments on this clonotype: The antigen is undetermined.

In germline, CDR1 is SGHNT, CDR2 YENEEA. The V end lost 5 bases, the J end lost 5 bases, and 10 bases lay between the germline ends. This CDR3 contains 13 residues. Germline DNA was also extracted, and blood RNA derived from unsorted whole blood. Surgery was preceded by the collection of about 3.6 milliliters of peripheral blood. Study results and limitations: Tumor-blood pairs (like tumor-adjacent pairs) overlapped less than tumor region pairs did. Tumor tissue displayed a significantly greater top-250-clone fraction than blood (p = 0.039).

TCR beta cDNA was reverse-transcribed from roughly 520 ng of total RNA. The reaction used a constant-region primer and ProtoScript II reverse transcriptase. Slightly modified ARM-PCR, run as three nested multiplex PCR rounds, produced the TCR beta libraries. A C-beta reverse primer was combined with TRBV1-TRBV30 forward primers in the first two PCR rounds, and each round had ten to eleven cycles. TCRdb called the multiplex PCR reads again in MiXCR, with one record for every CDR3 protein. The table records about 200,000 distinct CDR3 sequences, about two thirds of them present only once. The receptor's source is a woman aged 60 to 75 with primary liver carcinoma and hepatitis B virus infection. The chain employs TRBV11-3 and TRBJ2-1, with a possible D match to TRBD2 (6 bases). Sequencing was performed on peripheral blood. The CDR3 protein is CASSGTCDNEQFF. Written as DNA, the CDR3 is TGTGCCAGCAGCGGGACTTGCGACAATGAGCAGTTCTTC.